This is a list of T cell receptor delta chains from one sample in a study of gamma-delta chains in newborns, infants, children. TCRdb reanalyzed the reads using CATT. This sample has about 4,100 delta-chain clones, with around 0.55% found just once. Input material: blood. The source of these receptors is a child who was a newborn, infant or young child, either healthy, febrile or measles-vaccinated (not recorded which). The CDR3 runs from the conserved cysteine through the conserved F or W. D genes are given only for firm matches. Rows give clone size only sometimes, using once, few, many, or a class for an expanded clone.

>large|TRDD3|TRDV2|TRDJ3
TGTGCCTGTGACACCGTGGTACTGGGGGATAAGAAGAGCTCCTGGGACACCCGACAGATGTTTTTC
CACDTVVLGDKKSSWDTRQMFF
>NA|TRDD3|TRDV2|TRDJ3
TGTGCCTGTGACACCGTACTGGGGGATACGTTCTCCTGGGACACCCGACAGATGTTTTTC
CACDTVLGDTFSWDTRQMFF
>medium-sized|NA|TRDV1|TRDJ1
TGTGCTCTTGCCTTCCTACACGTATGGGGGATACCGGGCACCGATAAACTCATCTTT
CALAFLHVWGIPGTDKLIF
>medium-sized|TRDD2|TRAV29/DV5|TRDJ2
TGTGCAGCAAGCGCATCCCTGCTTCCTACTCTCTATAGCCGGTCTTTGACAGCACAACTCTTCTTT
CAASASLLPTLYSRSLTAQLFF
>NA|TRDD3|TRDV2|TRDJ3
TGTGCCTGTGACACCGTTACAGTGGGGGATCCCTCGAGCTCCCGGGACGCCCGACAGATGTTTTTC
CACDTVTVGDPSSSRDARQMFF
>medium-sized|TRDD3|TRDV1|TRDJ1
TGTGCTCTTGGGGACCGACTCCTCTTCCTTACTGGGGGATACGCAGTGAGGGGGACCGATAAACTCATCTTT
CALGDRLLFLTGGYAVRGTDKLIF
>medium-sized|TRDD3|TRDV2|TRDJ3
TGTGCCTGTGACACTTGGGGGGATACGACGTGGGATACCCGACAGATGTTTTTC
CACDTWGDTTWDTRQMFF
>few|TRDD3|TRDV2|TRDJ2
TGTGCCTGTGGCACCCTTTCACTTCCCCGTACTGGGGGATACCAAGCACAACTCTTCTTT
CACGTLSLPRTGGYQAQLFF
>NA|TRDD3|TRDV2|TRDJ3
TGTGCCTGTGACCACGTACTGGGGGATACAGGCTGGGACACCCGACAGATGTTTTTC
CACDHVLGDTGWDTRQMFF
>NA|TRDD3|TRDV2|TRDJ2
TGTGCCTGTGACACCCTTGTACTGGGGGGTACGCGGGAGGCAGCACAACTCTTCTTT
CACDTLVLGGTREAAQLFF
>few|TRDD3|TRDV3|TRDJ3
TGTGCCTTTACTGGGGGGAGTCCCTGGGACACCCGACAGATGTTTTTC
CAFTGGSPWDTRQMFF
>large|TRDD3|TRDV2|TRDJ3
TGTGCCTGTGACACCGTCTGGGGGAGCTCCTGGGACACCCGACAGATGTTTTTC
CACDTVWGSSWDTRQMFF
>medium-sized|NA|TRDV2|TRDJ3
TGTGCCTGTGACACCTGGGGGCCTCCCCTCTCCTGGGACACCCGACAGGTGTTTTTC
CACDTWGPPLSWDTRQVFF
>medium-sized|NA|TRDV2|TRDJ3
TGTGCCTGTGACACCGCGGGGAGCTCCTGGGACACCCGACAGATGTTTTTC
CACDTAGSSWDTRQMFF
>medium-sized|TRDD3|TRDV1|TRDJ2
TGTGCTCTTGGGGAACTAGATAGTGTACTGGGGGATATGACAGCACAACTCTTCTTT
CALGELDSVLGDMTAQLFF
>medium-sized|TRDD3|TRDV2|TRDJ3
TGTGCCTGTGACACTGGGGGATACGGGATCGCATCCTGGGACACCCGACAGATGTTTTTC
CACDTGGYGIASWDTRQMFF
>medium-sized|TRDD3|TRDV3|TRDJ1
TGTGCCTTTCCCCAGTACTGGGGGATACGCGGGACCGATAAACTCATCTTT
CAFPQYWGIRGTDKLIF
>large|NA|TRDV2|TRDJ2
TGTGCCTGTGACACGTGGGGGGCGACAGCACAACTCTTCTTT
CACDTWGATAQLFF
>medium-sized|TRDD3|TRDV2|TRDJ3
TGTGCCTGTGACAGCGTACTCGTACTGGGGGATACAGGTTGGGACACCCGACAGATGTTTTTC
CACDSVLVLGDTGWDTRQMFF
>medium-sized|TRDD3|TRDV2|TRDJ2
TGTGCCTGTGACGAAATGGGGGATACAGCACAACTCTTCTTT
CACDEMGDTAQLFF
>NA|TRDD2|TRAV29/DV5|TRDJ2
TGTGCAACAAGCCGCCTTCCTACGGGTGGGGGACGAGCACAACCCTTCTTT
CATSRLPTGGGRAQPFF
>medium-sized|TRDD3|TRDV3|TRDJ1
TGTGCCTTTGTACTGGGGGACACCGATAAACTCATCTTT
CAFVLGDTDKLIF
>NA|NA|TRAV29/DV5|TRDJ2
TGTGCAGCAAGCGTCCTGGTAGGGGATTCGACAGCACAACACTTCTTT
CAASVLVGDSTAQHFF
>NA|NA|TRDV2|TRDJ3
TGTGCCTGTGACACGGCGGGATCCTCCTTGGACACCCGACAGATGTTTTTC
CACDTAGSSLDTRQMFF
>few|TRDD3|TRDV2|TRDJ1
TGTGCCTGTGACGCCTACTGGGGAGGAACCGATAAACTCATCTTT
CACDAYWGGTDKLIF
>large|TRDD3|TRDV2|TRDJ4
TGTGCCTGTGGGGGATACGCCAGACCCCTGATCTTT
CACGGYARPLIF
>NA|TRDD3|TRDV2|TRDJ3
TGTGCCTGTGACACGCTGGGGGACACTGGTAGCTCCTGGGACACCCGACAGATGTTTTTC
CACDTLGDTGSSWDTRQMFF
>medium-sized|TRDD3|TRDV3|TRDJ1
TGTGCCTTCCGGCCGATCCTGGGGGATACCACCGATAAACTCATCTTT
CAFRPILGDTTDKLIF
>NA|TRDD3|TRDV2|TRDJ1
TGTGCCTGTGACGCCTGGGGGATGCATAAACTCATCTTT
CACDAWGMHKLIF
>medium-sized|TRDD3|TRDV2|TRDJ3
TGTGCCTGTGACACCGTGGTACTGGGGGTTCGCTCCTGGGACACCCGACAGATGTTTTTC
CACDTVVLGVRSWDTRQMFF
>large|NA|TRDV2|TRDJ3
TGTGCCTGTGACACTAGGATTCCCCTTAGCTCCTGGGACACCCGACAGATGTTTTTC
CACDTRIPLSSWDTRQMFF
>large|NA|TRDV2|TRDJ3
TGTGCCTGTGACTCCCTGACCAGCTCCTGGGACACCCGACAGATGTTTTTC
CACDSLTSSWDTRQMFF
>large|TRDD3|TRDV2|TRDJ3
TGTGCCTGTGATGGGGGATACGCGGGCTCCTGGGACACCCGACAGATGTTTTTC
CACDGGYAGSWDTRQMFF
>NA|TRDD3|TRDV2|TRDJ3
TGTGCCTGTGACACCTTACTGGGGGGATACTCCCAAAGCTCCTGGGACACCCGACAGATGTTTTTC
CACDTLLGGYSQSSWDTRQMFF
>medium-sized|TRDD3|TRDV2|TRDJ3
TGTGCCTGTGACACTGGGGGATACCCCTGGGACACCCGACAGATGTTTTTC
CACDTGGYPWDTRQMFF
>medium-sized|NA|TRDV2|TRDJ3
TGTGCCTGTGACACCCCTCCGGTGGGGGGCCCCTCCTGGGACACCCGACAGATGTTTTTC
CACDTPPVGGPSWDTRQMFF
>large|TRDD3|TRDV2|TRDJ3
TGTGCCTGTGACGCCTACTGGGGGATACGTAGCTCCTGGGACACCCGACAGATGTTTTTC
CACDAYWGIRSSWDTRQMFF
>NA|TRDD3|TRDV1|TRDJ1
TGTGCTCTTGGGGAGCGCCTTCCTCCAAGACTGGGGGATACGCGTATCGGCACCGATAAACTCATCTTT
CALGERLPPRLGDTRIGTDKLIF
>medium-sized|TRDD3|TRDV3|TRDJ1
TGTGCCTTTAGGGGGGCTGGGGGACCCGATAAACTCATCTTT
CAFRGAGGPDKLIF
>NA|NA|TRDV2|TRDJ2
TGTGCCTGTGACAAGGGGGTCCCGACAGCACAACTCTTCTTC
CACDKGVPTAQLFF
>few|TRDD3|TRDV2|TRDJ3
TGTGCCTGTGACACCGCAAGGACTGGGGTGAGCTCCTGGGACACCCGCCAGATGTTTTTC
CACDTARTGVSSWDTRQMFF
>medium-sized|NA|TRDV2|TRDJ1
TGTGCCTGTGACACCGGGATATACACCGATAAACTCATCTTT
CACDTGIYTDKLIF
>few|TRDD3|TRDV2|TRDJ3
TGTGCCTGTGACACTGTCTGGGGGATACGCAGAACGGCTAGTTGGGACACCCGACAGATGTTTTTC
CACDTVWGIRRTASWDTRQMFF
>medium-sized|NA|TRDV2|TRDJ3
TGTGCCTGTGACACCGTCGGGGGGAGCTCCTGGGACACCCGACAGATGTTTTTC
CACDTVGGSSWDTRQMFF
>NA|TRDD3|TRDV2|TRDJ3
TGTGCCTGTGACTGGGGGATACGCAGAACGGCTGGTTGGGACACCCGACAGATGTTTTTC
CACDWGIRRTAGWDTRQMFF
>large|TRDD3|TRDV2|TRDJ3
TGTGCCTGTGACAGTACTGGGGGATTAAGGACCTGGGACACCCGACAGATGTTTTTC
CACDSTGGLRTWDTRQMFF
>medium-sized|TRDD3|TRDV2|TRDJ3
TGTGCCTGTGACTCCCGTACTGGGGGATATACAGCTTGGGACACCCGACAGATGTTTTTC
CACDSRTGGYTAWDTRQMFF
>large|TRDD3|TRDV2|TRDJ3
TGTGCCTGTGACACCGCTGGGGGATACTCCTGGGACACCCGACAGATGTTTTTC
CACDTAGGYSWDTRQMFF
>large|TRDD3|TRDV2|TRDJ3
TGTGCCTGTGACACCGCTGGGGGAACCTGGGACACCCGACAGATGTTTTTC
CACDTAGGTWDTRQMFF
>medium-sized|TRDD3|TRDV1|TRDJ2
TGTGCTCTTGGGGAAATTCGGTTAGCTTCCTGGGGGATACGCGAAGCAGCACAACTCTTCTTT
CALGEIRLASWGIREAAQLFF
>NA|TRDD3|TRDV2|TRDJ3
TGTGCCTGCGACACCCTGGGGGTGAGTTCCTGGGACACCCGACAGATGTTTTTC
CACDTLGVSSWDTRQMFF
>medium-sized|TRDD3|TRDV3|TRDJ2
TGTGCCCTTAAGCGGTACTGGGGGATACGCGGAGCTTTGACAGCACAACTCTTCTTT
CALKRYWGIRGALTAQLFF
>NA|NA|TRDV2|TRDJ1
TGTGCCTGTGATGGGATCTCATACACCGATAAACTCATCTTT
CACDGISYTDKLIF